These 7 T cell receptor beta chains were sequenced from one sample in a study of T cell responses to AZD1222 COVID-19 vaccine. Assay used: immunoSEQ multiplex PCR; TCRdb lists only in-frame clones, some missing. The table includes approximately 110,000 clones, roughly 87% detected once. The sequencing used peripheral blood, collected 28 days after the second AZD1222 dose. These receptor sequences come from an adult who received the AZD1222 COVID-19 vaccine.

The CDR3 here is CASSWGSGELFF. Written as DNA, the CDR3 is TGTGCCAGCAGCTGGGGATCTGGGGAGCTGTTTTTT. The chain uses TRBV13 and TRBJ2-2; D remains unclear. The CDR3 totals 12 residues. The germline CDR1 and CDR2 sequences are PRHDT and FYEKMQ (reference sequence). V lost 4 bases to trimming and J lost 8 bases, with 8 bases between them. Looking up the rest from reference TRBV13 and TRBJ2-2 gives the full variable domain: AAGVIQSPRHLIKEKRETATLKCYPIPRHDTVYWYQQGPGQDPQFLISFYEKMQSDKGSIPDRFSAQQFSDYHSELNMSSLELGDSALYFCASSWGSGELFFGEGSRLTVL.

This rearrangement joins TRBV7-8 to TRBJ1-5; 7 bases fit TRBD1. The CDR3 sequence is 16 residues long. Per germline, CDR1 SGHVS and CDR2 FQNEAQ. V dropped 5 bases and J dropped 4; count of bases not matched to a gene: 11. Here the CDR3 reads CASSTGGQAVNQPQHF. Written as DNA, the CDR3 is TGTGCCAGCAGCACCGGCGGACAGGCCGTGAATCAGCCCCAGCATTTT. Together with reference TRBV7-8 and TRBJ1-5, the CDR3 gives the full variable domain: GAGVSQSPRYKVAKRGQDVALRCDPISGHVSLFWYQQALGQGPEFLTYFQNEAQLDKSGLPSDRFFAERPEGSVSTLKIQRTQQEDSAVYLCASSTGGQAVNQPQHFGDGTRLSIL.

The V gene is TRBV5-1, the J gene TRBJ2-3; 7 nucleotides agree with TRBD2. Germline V gene data show CDR1 as SGHRS and CDR2 as YFSETQ. The CDR3 sequence is 18 residues long. The V and J ends lost 7 bases and 0 bases, in that order; junction bases with no gene match: 17. The CDR3 DNA sequence: TGCGCCAGCTCTAAAGGGCTAGCGGACGTTTCTAGCACAGATACGCAGTATTTT. Protein sequence: CASSKGLADVSSTDTQYF.

The chain employs TRBV27 and TRBJ1-5; D unclear. CDR3 length equals 16 residues. With 5 bases removed from V and 1 base from J, the gap between germline ends came to 15 bases. Germline CDR1 reads MNHEY; CDR2 reads SMNVEV (reference sequence). In nucleotides, the CDR3 is TGTGCCAGCAGTCCCGTCCCGTTGGGAAGCAATCAGCCCCAGCATTTT. Protein: CASSPVPLGSNQPQHF.

The chain employs TRBV2 and TRBJ2-7; 8 bases map to TRBD2. The CDR3 is 14 amino acids. CDR1 and CDR2 from the germline V gene are SNHLY and FYNNEI. Germline trimming cut 4 bases from V and 5 bases from J; bases unmatched to any gene: 7. The CDR3: CASSVYGLADEQYF. The DNA of the CDR3 is TGTGCCAGCAGTGTTTACGGACTAGCTGACGAGCAGTACTTC.

V is TRBV5-5 and J is TRBJ2-7, with 9 nucleotides matching TRBD1. V lost 5 bases to trimming and J lost 2 bases; unmatched junction nucleotides: 5. Germline V gives CDR1 SGHKS, CDR2 YYEKEE (reference sequence). The CDR3 is 14 amino acids. CDR3 amino acids: CASRPGQGTYEQYF. Written as DNA, the CDR3 is TGTGCCAGCAGGCCGGGACAGGGTACCTACGAGCAGTACTTC.

The rearrangement links TRBV6-2 or TRBV6-3 to TRBJ2-7, with D possibly matching TRBD2 (5 bases). The CDR3 is 17 residues long. Germline CDR1 reads MNHEY; CDR2 reads SVGEGT. V was pared by 6 bases and J by 1 base, with 22 bases between. This CDR3 is CASSSSPLDGGSYEQYF. In nucleotides, the CDR3 is TGTGCCAGCAGCAGCTCACCCTTGGACGGCGGGTCCTACGAGCAGTACTTC.